This is a list of T cell receptor beta chains from one sample in a study of molecular identifiers for immune sequencing clone quantification. TCRdb reprocessed the PCR reads via MiXCR and lists one record per CDR3 protein. The data show approximately 63,000 distinct CDR3 sequences, with around 19% seen just once and more than 1.2% held by the top ten. The sequenced sample consisted of naive CD8+ T cells from blood, with Jurkat cell RNA spiked in. Source of these receptors: a human donor in good health. Some libraries in this study had Jurkat cell RNA spiked in. CDR3s include the opening cysteine and the closing phenylalanine or tryptophan. Fields, in order: J gene, V gene, clone size, D gene, CDR3 protein, CDR3 DNA. The D gene is left open where the match is weak. Rows may omit the clone size; those that give it use once, few, many or a size class.

j_gene: TRBJ2-7
v_gene: TRBV11-2
abundance: many
d_gene: .
CDR3aa: CASSLGLEGYEQYF
CDR3nt: TGTGCCAGCAGCTTAGGCCTAGAAGGGTACGAGCAGTACTTC

j_gene: TRBJ1-5
v_gene: TRBV28
abundance: many
d_gene: .
CDR3aa: CASSLVGSNQPQHF
CDR3nt: TGTGCCAGCAGTTTAGTGGGGAGCAATCAGCCCCAGCATTTT

j_gene: TRBJ2-7
v_gene: TRBV30
abundance: few
d_gene: .
CDR3aa: CASMGSDSYEQYF
CDR3nt: TGTGCGAGTATGGGTAGCGACTCCTACGAGCAGTACTTC

j_gene: TRBJ2-7
v_gene: TRBV4-2
abundance: many
d_gene: .
CDR3aa: CASSQERYAEAYEQYF
CDR3nt: TGTGCCAGCAGCCAAGAACGATACGCGGAGGCCTACGAGCAGTACTTC

j_gene: TRBJ2-7
v_gene: TRBV5-1
abundance: many
d_gene: .
CDR3aa: CASSPSAPTGYYEQYF
CDR3nt: TGCGCCAGCAGCCCTTCCGCCCCGACAGGCTACTACGAGCAGTACTTC

j_gene: TRBJ2-7
v_gene: TRBV13
abundance: many
d_gene: .
CDR3aa: CASSLIGYEQYF
CDR3nt: TGTGCCAGCAGCTTGATCGGGTACGAGCAGTACTTC

j_gene: TRBJ2-3
v_gene: TRBV4-3
abundance: .
d_gene: TRBD2
CDR3aa: CASSHLPGLAGTSTDTQYF
CDR3nt: TGCGCCAGCAGCCACCTACCGGGACTAGCGGGTACTAGCACAGATACGCAGTATTTT

j_gene: TRBJ1-1
v_gene: TRBV15
abundance: few
d_gene: .
CDR3aa: CATSGGGAEAFF
CDR3nt: TGTGCCACCAGCGGTGGGGGAGCTGAAGCTTTCTTT

j_gene: TRBJ2-7
v_gene: TRBV4-1
abundance: few
d_gene: .
CDR3aa: CASSQDDLSAVAHF
CDR3nt: TGCGCCAGCAGCCAAGATGACCTCAGCGCAGTGGCACACTTC

j_gene: TRBJ2-6
v_gene: TRBV20-1
abundance: few
d_gene: .
CDR3aa: CSAPSSSGANVLTF
CDR3nt: TGCAGTGCTCCATCGAGCTCTGGGGCCAACGTCCTGACTTTC

j_gene: TRBJ1-6
v_gene: TRBV28
abundance: many
d_gene: .
CDR3aa: CASRKGHSYNSPLHF
CDR3nt: TGTGCCAGCCGGAAGGGACATAGCTATAATTCACCCCTCCACTTT

j_gene: TRBJ1-5
v_gene: TRBV12-3/TRBV12-4
abundance: many
d_gene: TRBD1
CDR3aa: CASTRTGHQPQHF
CDR3nt: TGTGCCAGCACGCGGACAGGGCATCAGCCCCAGCATTTT

j_gene: TRBJ2-1
v_gene: TRBV27
abundance: few
d_gene: .
CDR3aa: CASSLGGFEQFF
CDR3nt: TGTGCCAGCAGTTTGGGGGGCTTTGAGCAGTTCTTC

j_gene: TRBJ2-1
v_gene: TRBV15
abundance: .
d_gene: .
CDR3aa: CATSRDRPPNEQFF
CDR3nt: TGTGCCACCAGCAGAGATAGGCCACCCAATGAGCAGTTCTTC

j_gene: TRBJ1-2
v_gene: TRBV4-1
abundance: many
d_gene: .
CDR3aa: CASSQKGSYGYTF
CDR3nt: TGCGCCAGCAGCCAGAAGGGGTCTTATGGCTACACCTTC

j_gene: TRBJ2-1
v_gene: TRBV20-1
abundance: few
d_gene: TRBD2
CDR3aa: CSARGVLAGQSSYNEQFF
CDR3nt: TGCAGTGCTAGGGGGGTACTAGCGGGCCAGAGCTCCTACAATGAGCAGTTCTTC